Listed here are 25 T cell receptor beta chains from one sample, sequenced in a study of technical replicates of blood from a few donors. Profiling relied on immunoSEQ multiplex PCR, and the TCRdb table lists in-frame clones only, not all of them. The data show just under 60,000 clones, with around 91% seen just once and about 3.8% held by the top ten. Sequenced material: PBMCs. These TCRs come from a human donor in good health. Some clones in this sample may be carry-over from other donors' samples.

The V call is TRBV28, the J call TRBJ1-5, with 8 bases lining up with TRBD1. The germline V gene has CDR1 MDHEN and CDR2 SYDVKM. The trim removed 7 bases at V and 6 bases at J, leaving 5 bases unmatched. This CDR3 region has 13 residues. CDR3: CASTGGAGQPQHF. For the CDR3, the DNA is TGTGCCAGCACAGGGGGCGCCGGTCAGCCCCAGCATTTT.

The genes are TRBV6-1 and TRBJ2-3; 8 bases are shared with TRBD1. V lost 2 bases, J lost 4 bases, and 11 bases stayed unmatched. The CDR3 extends over 17 amino acids. Germline CDR1 reads MNHNS; CDR2 reads SASEGT. The DNA of the CDR3 is TGTGCCAGCAGTGAACCTGGGGCAGGGGGCTTGGCAGATACGCAGTATTTT. Translated: CASSEPGAGGLADTQYF.

In DNA form, the CDR3 reads TGTGCCAGCAGCCCCCCAGCCTACAATGAGCAGTTCTTC. It is translated as CASSPPAYNEQFF. J is TRBJ2-1 and V is TRBV13; D gene ambiguous. Germline V gene sequence: CDR1 PRHDT, CDR2 FYEKMQ (reference sequence). Trimming stripped 5 bases from V and 2 bases from J, with 7 bases between. This CDR3 region has 13 residues.

The chain joins TRBV14 to TRBJ1-1; D is possibly TRBD1 (5 bases). This CDR3 spans 13 amino acids. Germline V gene lookup returns CDR1 SGHDN and CDR2 FVKESK. Trimming took off 0 bases at V and 10 bases at J, with 12 bases between the two ends. Here the CDR3 reads CASSQDRGFAAFF. The DNA for the CDR3 is TGTGCCAGCAGCCAAGATCGGGGGTTCGCAGCTTTCTTT.

The chain has TRBV5-1 and TRBJ2-1; 9 bases match TRBD2. The CDR3 sequence is 17 residues long. The germline V gene has CDR1 SGHRS and CDR2 YFSETQ. Trimming removed 1 base from V and 0 bases from J; junction bases left unmatched: 5. The CDR3 DNA reads as TGCGCCAGCAGCTTGACAGGACTAGCGAGCTCCTACAATGAGCAGTTCTTC. It yields the protein CASSLTGLASSYNEQFF.

The CDR3 loop reads CASSLVGVYYGYTF. In DNA, the CDR3 is TGTGCCAGCAGCTTGGTGGGAGTCTACTATGGCTACACCTTC. V gene TRBV5-8 combines with J gene TRBJ1-2; D remains unclear. Per germline, CDR1 SGHTS and CDR2 YDEGEE. Trimming stripped 0 bases from V and 3 bases from J, with 9 bases between. The CDR3 sequence is 14 residues long.

The gene calls are TRBV25-1 and TRBJ2-2; 12 nucleotides match TRBD2. In germline, CDR1 is MGHDK, CDR2 SYGVNS. This CDR3 is 18 amino acids long. V shed 6 bases, J shed 5 bases, and the junction held 13 bases outside the gene matches. In nucleotides, the CDR3 is TGTGCCAGCAGATCCCCCCCTAGCGGGAGGGCCTGGACCGGGGAGCTGTTTTTT. Protein product: CASRSPPSGRAWTGELFF.

This chain joins TRBV5-1 and TRBJ1-2, with D possibly matching TRBD1 (5 bases). Germline V gene sequence: CDR1 SGHRS, CDR2 YFSETQ. This CDR3 is 14 amino acids long. V lost 1 base to trimming and J lost 6 bases, with 13 bases between them. This CDR3 reads CASSLFGGEDGYTF. The DNA of the CDR3 is TGCGCCAGCAGCTTGTTCGGAGGGGAAGATGGCTACACCTTC.

The chain is built from TRBV7-7 and TRBJ2-1; TRBD2 aligns across 15 bases. After removal of 6 bases from V and 9 bases from J, the junction contained 6 bases not matched to a gene. The CDR3 has 15 amino acids. Per the germline V gene, CDR1 is SSHAT and CDR2 is FNYEAQ (reference sequence). The CDR3 DNA sequence: TGTGCCAGCAGTTGGGGACTAGCGGGAGGTAGTGAGCAGTTCTTC. Encoded protein: CASSWGLAGGSEQFF.

This chain uses TRBV6-6 with TRBJ1-2; 7 nucleotides line up with TRBD1. Germline V gene sequence: CDR1 MNHNY, CDR2 SVGAGI (reference sequence). The V and J ends lost 2 bases and 2 bases, in that order; junction bases with no gene match: 5. The CDR3 is 15 amino acids. The CDR3, as DNA: TGTGCCAGCAGTTACCCCCGGGACAGCAACTATGGCTACACCTTC. Its translation is CASSYPRDSNYGYTF.

This chain joins TRBV7-9 and TRBJ2-5; 8 nucleotides agree with TRBD1. V was clipped by 3 bases and J by 5 bases; unmatched bases: 11. The CDR3 totals 16 residues. Germline V gene data show CDR1 as SEHNR and CDR2 as FQNEAQ (reference sequence). CDR3 nucleotide sequence: TGTGCCAGCAGCTTTTGGACAGGGATAGGTGGGGAGACCCAGTACTTC. Its protein product is CASSFWTGIGGETQYF. The full variable domain, its missing parts supplied by reference TRBV7-9 and TRBJ2-5, is DTGVSQNPRHKITKRGQNVTFRCDPISEHNRLYWYRQTLGQGPEFLTYFQNEAQLEKSRLLSDRFSAERPKGSFSTLEIQRTEQGDSAMYLCASSFWTGIGGETQYFGPGTRLLVL.

The CDR3 DNA sequence: TGTGCCAGCAGCGCTAGGGGGGGTTCCTACGAGCAGTACTTC. Translation: CASSARGGSYEQYF. The gene calls are TRBV9 and TRBJ2-7; D perhaps matches TRBD2 (7 bases). This CDR3 region has 14 residues. Per the germline V gene, CDR1 is SGDLS and CDR2 is YYNGEE. V was clipped by 3 bases and J by 1 base, with 11 bases between them.

The chain employs TRBV5-1 and TRBJ1-5; 7 bases fit TRBD1. The CDR3 length is 14 residues. Looked up from germline, CDR1 is SGHRS and CDR2 is YFSETQ. Trimming removed 4 bases from V and 4 bases from J; junction bases left unmatched: 5. In DNA form, the CDR3 reads TGCGCCAGCAGCCCCGGGACAGAGAATCAGCCCCAGCATTTT. Translating gives CASSPGTENQPQHF.

The gene calls are TRBV7-2 and TRBJ1-2; D is perhaps TRBD1 (6 bases). In germline, CDR1 is SGHTA, CDR2 FQGNSA. The CDR3 contains 14 residues. The V end was cut by 1 base, the J end by 0 bases, with 6 bases between. CDR3 DNA: TGTGCCAGCAGCTTAGGGACAGCTAACTATGGCTACACCTTC. Amino acid sequence: CASSLGTANYGYTF.

The rearrangement uses TRBV19 and TRBJ1-1; D gene uncertain. The length of the CDR3 is 13 residues. Germline V CDR1 and CDR2: LNHDA, SQIVND (reference sequence). The ends were cut back, 3 bases at V and 2 bases at J, with 7 bases in the middle. CDR3 DNA sequence: TGTGCCAGTAGTATTACGGGAAACACTGAAGCTTTCTTT. Translated: CASSITGNTEAFF.

The chain uses TRBV18 and TRBJ2-7; TRBD1 agrees at 10 bases. V dropped 6 bases and J dropped 2; count of bases not matched to a gene: 4. CDR1 KGHSH and CDR2 LQKENI come from the germline V gene. CDR3 length equals 14 residues. The CDR3 spells CASSAGQGPYEQYF. The CDR3 coding sequence is TGTGCCAGCTCTGCGGGACAGGGGCCCTACGAGCAGTACTTC.

The rearrangement uses TRBV14 and TRBJ1-2; D ambiguous. V shed 1 base and J shed 8 bases, with 5 bases lying between them. In germline, CDR1 is SGHDN, CDR2 FVKESK. The CDR3 runs 11 residues. The CDR3 nucleotides are TGTGCCAGCAGCCAAGGGGAGGGCTACACCTTC. Residues: CASSQGEGYTF.

The rearrangement links TRBV29-1 to TRBJ1-2; unclear D gene. The CDR3 has 11 amino acids. The V end lost 3 bases, the J end lost 7 bases, and 9 bases lay between the germline ends. Germline V gene lookup returns CDR1 SQVTM and CDR2 ANQGSEA. The CDR3 spells CSVDELAGYTF. The DNA of the CDR3 is TGCAGCGTTGACGAATTGGCTGGCTACACCTTC.

The rearrangement uses TRBV4-1 and TRBJ2-1, with D possibly TRBD2 on 6 matching bases. Germline loops: CDR1 MGHRA, CDR2 YSYEKL. The V end lost 7 bases, the J end lost 7 bases, and 20 bases lay between the germline ends. This CDR3 is built from 15 residues. The chain's CDR3 is CASNPQREKKNEQFF. CDR3 nucleotides: TGCGCCAGCAATCCCCAACGGGAGAAGAAGAATGAGCAGTTCTTC.

The chain employs TRBV7-7 and TRBJ2-7; the D gene is possibly TRBD1 (6 bases). Germline V CDR1 and CDR2: SSHAT, FNYEAQ (reference sequence). This CDR3 has 13 residues. The V end lost 4 bases, the J end lost 5 bases, and 12 bases lay between the germline ends. The CDR3 protein is CASSSIQGHEQYF. The CDR3 coding sequence is TGTGCCAGCAGCTCGATACAGGGCCACGAGCAGTACTTC.

The chain couples TRBV7-8 to TRBJ1-3; no definite D call. The CDR3 runs to 14 residues. Germline loops: CDR1 SGHVS, CDR2 FQNEAQ. Deletions cut 1 base from V and 4 bases from J, with 8 bases between. The CDR3 reads CASSLVEQGNTIYF. CDR3 sequence (DNA): TGTGCCAGCAGCTTAGTAGAACAGGGAAACACCATATATTTT.

The J gene is TRBJ2-2, the V gene TRBV13, with D perhaps TRBD2 (6 bases). The V end was cut by 0 bases, the J end by 1 base, with 9 bases between. The CDR3 has 16 residues. Germline CDR1 is PRHDT and CDR2 is FYEKMQ (reference sequence). This chain's CDR3 is CASSLGSSGNTGELFF. In nucleotides, the CDR3 is TGTGCCAGCAGCTTAGGAAGTAGCGGGAACACCGGGGAGCTGTTTTTT.

The gene calls are TRBV5-4 and TRBJ2-5; 13 bases line up with TRBD2. This CDR3 is built from 16 residues. CDR1 and CDR2 from the germline V gene are SGHNT and YYREEE (reference sequence). V shed 3 bases and J 5 bases; nucleotides not matched to a gene: 7. CDR3 loop: CASSSGLAGPTETQYF. The CDR3 nucleotides are TGTGCCAGCAGCTCGGGACTAGCGGGACCCACTGAGACCCAGTACTTC. The entire variable domain, with the rest obtained from reference TRBV5-4 and TRBJ2-5, is as follows: ETGVTQSPTHLIKTRGQQVTLRCSSQSGHNTVSWYQQALGQGPQFIFQYYREEENGRGNFPPRFSGLQFPNYSSELNVNALELDDSALYLCASSSGLAGPTETQYFGPGTRLLVL.

Only one count was recorded for this clone. The V call is TRBV18, the J call TRBJ1-2; D is perhaps TRBD1 (6 bases). Germline V CDR1 and CDR2: KGHSH, LQKENI. CDR3 length: 15 residues. Trimming shortened V by 3 bases and J by 6 bases, and 17 bases separated the two germline ends. CDR3: CASSPLFRDNDGYTF. The CDR3 nucleotides are TGTGCCAGCTCACCCTTATTCCGGGACAATGATGGCTACACCTTC.

This sequence joins TRBV30 and TRBJ1-2, with 10 bases matching TRBD1. Germline lookup yields CDR1 GTSNPN and CDR2 SVGIG (reference sequence). This CDR3 is built from 13 residues. V trimming: 1 base; J trimming: 8 bases; junction bases outside the gene matches: 4. For the CDR3, the DNA is TGTGCCTGGAGTGGGACAGGGGGTTGGGGCTACACCTTC. Encoded protein: CAWSGTGGWGYTF.